The next 24 T cell receptor beta chains were all read from a single sample in a study of blood T cell repertoires in COVID-19. Sequencing used immunoSEQ multiplex PCR; TCRdb keeps in-frame clones, though not all of them. The sample contains some 220,000 clones, around four fifths of which appear only once. The sample taken for sequencing was peripheral blood. These receptor sequences come from a woman aged 60 to 75 who had recovered from COVID-19.

The gene calls are TRBV2 and TRBJ2-7; a possible D gene is TRBD2 (5 bases). This CDR3 spans 12 amino acids. With 4 bases removed from V and 6 bases from J, the gap between germline ends came to 10 bases. Per germline, CDR1 SNHLY and CDR2 FYNNEI. The CDR3 spells CASSGGSTEQYF. The CDR3 DNA sequence: TGTGCCAGCAGTGGTGGGAGCACCGAGCAGTACTTC.

The chain recombines TRBV6-4 with TRBJ2-3; 8 positions agree with TRBD1. V shed 6 bases, J shed 4 bases, and the junction held 9 bases outside the gene matches. This CDR3 region has 15 residues. Germline assignment: CDR1 MRHNA and CDR2 SNTAGT. The CDR3 loop is CASRRTGMVADTQYF. The CDR3 nucleotides are TGTGCCAGCAGACGGACAGGGATGGTGGCAGATACGCAGTATTTT.

The V call is TRBV2, the J call TRBJ1-2, with a weak D call TRBD1 (6 bases). There are 17 residues in the CDR3. Trimming cost V 1 base and J 4 bases, with 19 bases left between them. The germline V gene encodes CDR1 SNHLY and CDR2 FYNNEI. The CDR3 protein is CASSEVRGIPAVYGYTF. In DNA form, the CDR3 reads TGTGCCAGCAGTGAAGTAAGGGGGATTCCCGCGGTCTATGGCTACACCTTC.

The V gene is TRBV2, the J gene TRBJ1-3; D is unresolved. The V gene's germline CDR1 is SNHLY and CDR2 FYNNEI. The length of the CDR3 is 15 residues. V lost 4 bases and J lost 0, with 10 bases in between. Here the CDR3 reads CASSVEVLSGNTIYF. In DNA, the CDR3 is TGTGCCAGCAGTGTCGAGGTCCTCTCTGGAAACACCATATATTTT.

This chain connects TRBV30 to TRBJ1-4; D might be TRBD1 (6 bases). Germline assignment: CDR1 GTSNPN and CDR2 SVGIG (reference sequence). V was cut by 2 bases and J by 11 bases, with 15 bases left in between. The CDR3 runs to 13 residues. The CDR3 spells CAWSSGAAVKLFF. The CDR3 bases are TGTGCCTGGAGTTCAGGGGCCGCCGTTAAACTGTTTTTT.

The chain couples TRBV2 to TRBJ1-5; no reliable D call. Germline lookup yields CDR1 SNHLY and CDR2 FYNNEI. The CDR3 runs to 15 residues. V lost 8 bases and J lost 0, with 14 bases in between. The CDR3, as DNA: TGTGCCAGCCAAGCAGGCAGATATAGCAATCAGCCCCAGCATTTT. Its translation is CASQAGRYSNQPQHF.

The V gene is TRBV2, the J gene TRBJ1-5; 9 bases are a match to TRBD1. Losses at the gene ends were 5 bases for V and 4 bases for J; bases not matched to a gene: 12. The CDR3 has 17 amino acids. Germline CDR1 SNHLY, CDR2 FYNNEI. Here the CDR3 reads CASSKSGQGLRNQPQHF. The CDR3 DNA reads as TGTGCCAGCAGTAAATCGGGACAGGGTTTAAGAAATCAGCCCCAGCATTTT.

The chain recombines TRBV24-1 with TRBJ2-1, with TRBD1 as a possible D gene (6 bases). The V end lost 2 bases, the J end lost 6 bases, and 10 bases lay between the germline ends. Germline CDR1 and CDR2: KGHDR and SFDVKD. CDR3 size: 14 residues. The CDR3 bases are TGTGCCACCAGTGATTCTCAGGGGATCAATGAGCAGTTCTTC. The encoded protein is CATSDSQGINEQFF.

CDR3 sequence reads: CAWTAGLARTDTQYF. CDR3 coding DNA: TGTGCCTGGACGGCCGGTCTAGCGCGCACAGATACGCAGTATTTT. V is TRBV30 and J is TRBJ2-3; D might be TRBD2 (6 bases). This CDR3 has 15 amino acids. The germline CDR1 and CDR2 sequences are GTSNPN and SVGIG (reference sequence). Trimming left V 4 bases short and J 1 base short, with 15 bases between. The whole variable domain, remainder taken from reference TRBV30 and TRBJ2-3, is SQTIHQWPATLVQPVGSPLSLECTVEGTSNPNLYWYRQAAGRGLQLLFYSVGIGQISSEVPQNLSASRPQDRQFILSSKKLLLSDSGFYLCAWTAGLARTDTQYFGPGTRLTVL.

The V and J genes are TRBV19 and TRBJ1-5; weak D call: TRBD1 (6 bases). Germline-derived CDR1 and CDR2 are LNHDA and SQIVND (reference sequence). The V end was cut by 2 bases, the J end by 4 bases, with 12 bases between. This CDR3 is 15 amino acids long. As DNA, the CDR3 is TGTGCCAGTAGTATAAGGCCAGGGGTAAATCAGCCCCAGCATTTT. Amino acid sequence: CASSIRPGVNQPQHF.

The chain employs TRBV7-2 and TRBJ2-7; weak D call: TRBD1 (6 bases). The germline gives CDR1 SGHTA, CDR2 FQGNSA. The CDR3 contains 16 residues. Trimming removed 3 bases at V and 3 bases at J, with 18 bases between. The DNA for the CDR3 is TGTGCCAGCAGCTTTAATCACAGGGTCATAGTCTACGAGCAGTACTTC. This translates into CASSFNHRVIVYEQYF.

The chain uses TRBV18 and TRBJ1-1, with TRBD1 matching 9 bases. Germline V gives CDR1 KGHSH, CDR2 LQKENI. CDR3 length equals 15 residues. V lost 3 bases to trimming and J lost 2 bases; unmatched junction nucleotides: 4. CDR3 sequence reads: CASSPGQGFNTEAFF. In DNA, the CDR3 is TGTGCCAGCTCACCTGGACAGGGGTTTAACACTGAAGCTTTCTTT.

The CDR3 region has the DNA TGTGCCAGCTCATGGGATGGGGGCCCTCCCTACGAGCAGTACTTC. Protein product: CASSWDGGPPYEQYF. This rearrangement joins TRBV18 to TRBJ2-7; D perhaps matches TRBD1 (6 bases). Deletions cut 5 bases from V and 2 bases from J, with 16 bases between. This CDR3 contains 15 residues. CDR1 and CDR2 (germline): KGHSH, LQKENI.

The chain combines TRBV10-3 with TRBJ1-6; D gene ambiguous. V was trimmed by 6 bases and J by 5 bases, leaving 23 bases between them. The germline gives CDR1 ENHRY, CDR2 SYGVKD. This CDR3 is built from 18 residues. CDR3 in amino acids: CAISRDWTEGVDNSPLHF. The CDR3 DNA follows: TGTGCCATCAGCCGAGATTGGACGGAGGGCGTCGATAATTCACCCCTCCACTTT.

The J gene is TRBJ2-3, the V gene TRBV3-1 (or the pseudogene TRBV3-2), with D possibly matching TRBD2 (5 bases). Germline CDR1 LGHDT, CDR2 YNNKEL (reference sequence). This CDR3 has 17 residues. The germline V and J ends were trimmed by 0 bases and 4 bases, with 17 bases remaining between them. CDR3 sequence reads: CASSQDVSAVRADTQYF. DNA for the CDR3: TGTGCCAGCAGCCAAGACGTTAGCGCCGTTAGGGCAGATACGCAGTATTTT.

The chain recombines TRBV7-9 with TRBJ1-6; tentatively, D is TRBD1 (5 bases). This CDR3 has 14 residues. Looked up from germline, CDR1 is SEHNR and CDR2 is FQNEAQ (reference sequence). The V and J ends lost 6 bases and 10 bases respectively, with 16 bases between them. This CDR3 reads CASRPRDIGSPLHF. CDR3 sequence (DNA): TGTGCCAGCAGACCCAGGGATATCGGATCACCCCTCCACTTT.

The chain employs TRBV30 and TRBJ1-4, with 7 bases identical to TRBD1. The germline V gene encodes CDR1 GTSNPN and CDR2 SVGIG (reference sequence). The length of the CDR3 is 14 residues. V gave up 0 bases and J gave up 7 bases; unmatched junction bases: 5. CDR3 loop: CAWSVKGAGEKLFF. CDR3 coding DNA: TGTGCCTGGAGTGTAAAGGGGGCGGGTGAAAAACTGTTTTTT.

The chain combines TRBV6-5 with TRBJ2-1; 8 bases are shared with TRBD2. Germline V gene lookup returns CDR1 MNHEY and CDR2 SVGAGI. The ends lost 4 bases at V and 3 bases at J; junction bases unmatched: 5. This CDR3 spans 15 amino acids. CDR3: CASSLAGRDYNEQFF. The CDR3 region has the DNA TGTGCCAGCAGTTTAGCGGGGCGGGACTACAATGAGCAGTTCTTC.

This chain links TRBV11-2 with TRBJ1-1, with a possible D match to TRBD1 (5 bases). Germline lookup yields CDR1 SGHAT and CDR2 FQNNGV. The CDR3 consists of 14 residues. V lost 0 bases and J lost 4, with 9 bases in between. The CDR3 loop is CASSLDRVGTEAFF. CDR3 sequence (DNA): TGTGCCAGCAGCTTAGACAGGGTCGGCACTGAAGCTTTCTTT.

The chain joins TRBV12-3 or TRBV12-4 to TRBJ2-3; D is unresolved. Deletions cut 2 bases from V and 6 bases from J, with 6 bases between. The CDR3 is made up of 12 amino acids. CDR3 amino acids: CASSLMSDTQYF. CDR3 bases: TGTGCCAGCAGTTTAATGTCGGATACGCAGTATTTT.

The genes are TRBV7-2 and TRBJ2-3; D is unresolved. The CDR3 extends over 12 amino acids. Trimming took 3 bases from V and 3 from J, leaving 4 bases between them. Germline values: CDR1 SGHTA, CDR2 FQGNSA. As DNA, the CDR3 is TGTGCCAGCAGCTTGAGAACAGATACGCAGTATTTT. Translation gives CASSLRTDTQYF.

V gene TRBV4-1 combines with J gene TRBJ2-3, with unresolved D. Germline V CDR1 and CDR2: MGHRA, YSYEKL. Trimming stripped 1 base from V and 3 bases from J, with 11 bases between. This CDR3 has 15 residues. The CDR3 coding sequence is TGCGCCAGCAGCCAAGCTGATCTAGAGACAGATACGCAGTATTTT. Its protein is CASSQADLETDTQYF.

J is TRBJ1-2 and V is TRBV30; possibly TRBD1 for D (5 bases). Germline V gene data show CDR1 as GTSNPN and CDR2 as SVGIG (reference sequence). V was cut by 1 base and J by 0 bases, with 15 bases left in between. This CDR3 contains 16 residues. CDR3 loop: CAWSAGQTLANYGYTF. The CDR3 DNA reads TGTGCCTGGAGTGCTGGACAAACGTTAGCTAACTATGGCTACACCTTC.

The chain links TRBV2 to TRBJ1-5; D remains ambiguous. Germline values: CDR1 SNHLY, CDR2 FYNNEI. There are 16 residues in the CDR3. Trimming removed 2 bases at V and 0 bases at J, with 11 bases between. The CDR3 bases are TGTGCCAGCAGTGAAATCGAGATCTATAGCAATCAGCCCCAGCATTTT. The encoded protein is CASSEIEIYSNQPQHF.